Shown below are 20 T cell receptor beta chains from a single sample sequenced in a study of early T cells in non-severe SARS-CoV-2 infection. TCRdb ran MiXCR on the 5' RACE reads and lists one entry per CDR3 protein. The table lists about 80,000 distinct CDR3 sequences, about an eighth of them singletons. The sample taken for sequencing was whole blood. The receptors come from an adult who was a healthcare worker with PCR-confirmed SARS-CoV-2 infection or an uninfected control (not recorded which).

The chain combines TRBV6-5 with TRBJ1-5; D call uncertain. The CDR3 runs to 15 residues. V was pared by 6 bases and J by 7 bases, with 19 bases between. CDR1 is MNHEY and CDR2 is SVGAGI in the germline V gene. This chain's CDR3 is CASSHGPFPDQPQHF. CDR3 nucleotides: TGTGCCAGCAGCCACGGACCTTTCCCCGACCAGCCCCAGCATTTT.

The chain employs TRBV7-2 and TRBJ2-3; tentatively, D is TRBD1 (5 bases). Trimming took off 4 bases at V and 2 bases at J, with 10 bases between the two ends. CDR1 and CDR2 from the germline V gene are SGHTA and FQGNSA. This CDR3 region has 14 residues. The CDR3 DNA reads TGTGCCAGCAGCTCAGGGAACCCCACAGATACGCAGTATTTT. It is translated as CASSSGNPTDTQYF.

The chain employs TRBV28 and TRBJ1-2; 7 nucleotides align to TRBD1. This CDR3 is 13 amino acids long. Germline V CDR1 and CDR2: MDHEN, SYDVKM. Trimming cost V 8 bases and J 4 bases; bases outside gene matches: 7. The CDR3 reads CASGLTGTYGYTF. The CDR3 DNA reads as TGTGCCAGCGGGTTGACAGGGACCTATGGCTACACCTTC.

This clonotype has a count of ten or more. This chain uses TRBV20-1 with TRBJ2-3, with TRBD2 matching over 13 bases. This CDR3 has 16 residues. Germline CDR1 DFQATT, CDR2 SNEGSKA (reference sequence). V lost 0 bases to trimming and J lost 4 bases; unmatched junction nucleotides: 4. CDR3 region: CSARDGLAGAADTQYF. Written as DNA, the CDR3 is TGCAGTGCTAGAGACGGACTAGCGGGAGCGGCAGATACGCAGTATTTT.

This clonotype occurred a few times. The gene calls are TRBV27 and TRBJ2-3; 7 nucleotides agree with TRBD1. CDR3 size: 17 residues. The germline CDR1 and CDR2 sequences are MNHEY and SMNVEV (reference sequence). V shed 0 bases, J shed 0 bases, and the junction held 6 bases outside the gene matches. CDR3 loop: CASSLSKTGFSTDTQYF. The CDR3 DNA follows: TGTGCCAGCAGTTTATCGAAGACAGGGTTTAGCACAGATACGCAGTATTTT.

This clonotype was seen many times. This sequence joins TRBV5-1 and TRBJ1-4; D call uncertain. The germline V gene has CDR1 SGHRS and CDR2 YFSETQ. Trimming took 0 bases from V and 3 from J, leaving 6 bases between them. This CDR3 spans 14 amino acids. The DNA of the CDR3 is TGCGCCAGCAGCTTGGGTGCGGCTAATGAAAAACTGTTTTTT. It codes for CASSLGAANEKLFF.

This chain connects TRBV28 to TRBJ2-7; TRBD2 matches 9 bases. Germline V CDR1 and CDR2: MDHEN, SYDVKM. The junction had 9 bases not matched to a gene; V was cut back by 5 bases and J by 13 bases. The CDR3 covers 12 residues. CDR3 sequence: CASSRARTSAYF. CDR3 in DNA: TGTGCCAGCAGTAGAGCGAGGACTAGCGCATACTTC.

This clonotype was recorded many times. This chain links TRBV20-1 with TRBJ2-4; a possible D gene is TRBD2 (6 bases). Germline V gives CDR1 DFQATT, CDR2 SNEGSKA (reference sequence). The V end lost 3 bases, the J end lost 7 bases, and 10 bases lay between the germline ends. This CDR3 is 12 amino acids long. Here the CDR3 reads CSASGSGNIQYF. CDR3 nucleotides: TGCAGTGCTAGCGGGAGTGGGAACATTCAGTACTTC.

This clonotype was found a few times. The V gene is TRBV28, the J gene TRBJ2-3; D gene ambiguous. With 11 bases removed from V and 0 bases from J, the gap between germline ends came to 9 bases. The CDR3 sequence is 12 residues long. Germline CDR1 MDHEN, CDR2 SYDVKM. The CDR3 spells CACRPSTDTQYF. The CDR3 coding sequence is TGTGCCTGCCGACCCAGCACAGATACGCAGTATTTT.

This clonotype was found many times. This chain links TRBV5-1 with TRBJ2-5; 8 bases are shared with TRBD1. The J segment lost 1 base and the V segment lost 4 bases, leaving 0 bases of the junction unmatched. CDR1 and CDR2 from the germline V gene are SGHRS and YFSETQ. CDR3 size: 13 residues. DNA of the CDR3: TGCGCCAGCAGCACAGGGGGCCAAGAGACCCAGTACTTC. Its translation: CASSTGGQETQYF.

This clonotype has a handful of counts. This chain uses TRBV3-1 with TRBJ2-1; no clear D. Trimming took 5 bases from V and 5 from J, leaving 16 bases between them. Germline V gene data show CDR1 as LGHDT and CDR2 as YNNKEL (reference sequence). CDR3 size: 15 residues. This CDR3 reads CASSFVGSKDNEQFF. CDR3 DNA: TGTGCCAGCAGCTTCGTCGGGTCCAAGGACAATGAGCAGTTCTTC.

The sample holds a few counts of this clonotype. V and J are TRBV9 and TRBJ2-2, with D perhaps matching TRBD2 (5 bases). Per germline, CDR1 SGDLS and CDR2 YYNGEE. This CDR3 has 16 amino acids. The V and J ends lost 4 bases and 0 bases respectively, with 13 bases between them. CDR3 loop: CASSRRGSSNTGELFF. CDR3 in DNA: TGTGCCAGCAGCAGACGGGGTTCCTCGAACACCGGGGAGCTGTTTTTT.

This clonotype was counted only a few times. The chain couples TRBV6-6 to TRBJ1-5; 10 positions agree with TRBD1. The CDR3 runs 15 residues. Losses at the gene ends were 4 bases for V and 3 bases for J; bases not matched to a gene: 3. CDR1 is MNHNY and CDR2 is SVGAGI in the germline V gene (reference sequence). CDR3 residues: CASSSGQGVNQPQHF. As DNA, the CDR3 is TGTGCCAGCAGTTCTGGACAGGGGGTCAATCAGCCCCAGCATTTT.

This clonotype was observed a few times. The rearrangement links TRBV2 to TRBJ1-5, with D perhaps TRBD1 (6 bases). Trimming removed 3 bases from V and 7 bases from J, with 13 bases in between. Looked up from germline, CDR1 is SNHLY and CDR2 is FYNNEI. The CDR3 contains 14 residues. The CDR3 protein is CASSEGRGEQPQHF. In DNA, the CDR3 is TGTGCCAGCAGTGAGGGCAGGGGCGAACAGCCCCAGCATTTT.

The CDR3 protein is CASSLGEGPYNEQFF. The DNA of the CDR3 is TGTGCCAGCAGTTTGGGCGAAGGTCCCTACAATGAGCAGTTCTTC. The chain has TRBV6-1 and TRBJ2-1; D not resolved. CDR1 and CDR2 from the germline V gene are MNHNS and SASEGT. This CDR3 contains 15 residues. V lost 5 bases and J lost 2, with 13 bases in between.

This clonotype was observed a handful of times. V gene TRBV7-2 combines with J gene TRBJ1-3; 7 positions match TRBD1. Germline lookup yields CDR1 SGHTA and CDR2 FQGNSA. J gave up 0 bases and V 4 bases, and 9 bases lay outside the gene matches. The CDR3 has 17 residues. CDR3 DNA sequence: TGTGCCAGCAGCTCTCAGGGACAGCTACACTCTGGAAACACCATATATTTT. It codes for CASSSQGQLHSGNTIYF.

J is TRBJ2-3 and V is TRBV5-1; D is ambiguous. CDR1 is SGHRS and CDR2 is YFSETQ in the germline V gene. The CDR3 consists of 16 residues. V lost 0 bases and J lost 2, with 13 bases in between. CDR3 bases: TGCGCCAGCAGCTTGGAGGGCAGGCAGTACACAGATACGCAGTATTTT. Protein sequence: CASSLEGRQYTDTQYF.

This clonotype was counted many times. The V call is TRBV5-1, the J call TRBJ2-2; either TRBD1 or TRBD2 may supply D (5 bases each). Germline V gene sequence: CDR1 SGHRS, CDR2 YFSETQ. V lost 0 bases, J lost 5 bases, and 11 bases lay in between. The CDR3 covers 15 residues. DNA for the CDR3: TGCGCCAGCAGCTTGGACGGGGCGCTGACCGGGGAGCTGTTTTTT. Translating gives CASSLDGALTGELFF.

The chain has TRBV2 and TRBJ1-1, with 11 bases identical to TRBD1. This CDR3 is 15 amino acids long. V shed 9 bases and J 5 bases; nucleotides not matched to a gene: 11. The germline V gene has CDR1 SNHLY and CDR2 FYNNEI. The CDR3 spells CASRTGGLSGTEAFF. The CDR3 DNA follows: TGTGCCAGTAGGACAGGGGGCCTATCAGGGACTGAAGCTTTCTTT.

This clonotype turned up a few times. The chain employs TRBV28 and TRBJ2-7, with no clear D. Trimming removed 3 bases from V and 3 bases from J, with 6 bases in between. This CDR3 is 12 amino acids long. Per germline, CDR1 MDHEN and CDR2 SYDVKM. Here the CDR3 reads CASSFQNYEQYF. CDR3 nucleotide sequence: TGTGCCAGCAGTTTTCAGAACTACGAGCAGTACTTC.